The subject of this entry is one T cell receptor beta chain. The source of the sample is a study of T cells in Graves' hyperthyroidism and ophthalmopathy. Study-level background: The initial diagnosis was the point when peripheral blood was collected, ahead of any treatment.

Amplification of TCR beta CDR3 regions used RNA as the template. The study used the HTBI primer set for a first-round RT-PCR of the TCR CDR3. MiXCR, run by TCRdb on the multiplex PCR reads, gives a single entry per CDR3 protein. The sample consists of hundreds of thousands of distinct CDR3 sequences, approximately 14% of them appearing once. The hyperthyroidism patients had all been newly diagnosed, and their disease duration was under 2 months. Their ages ranged from 18 to 65 years. Fresh peripheral blood, 7.5 to 10 ml, yielded the PBMCs. Sample: blood. This TCR was recovered from a woman aged 18-29 years with Graves' hyperthyroidism that later progressed to Graves' ophthalmopathy.

CDR3 region: CASSLGQGILRGYTF. CDR3 nucleotides: TGCGCCAGCAGCTTGGGACAGGGGATTTTACGTGGCTACACCTTC. This rearrangement joins TRBV5-1 to TRBJ1-2, with 8 positions matching TRBD1. Germline assignment: CDR1 SGHRS and CDR2 YFSETQ. The V and J ends lost 0 bases and 7 bases, in that order; junction bases with no gene match: 8. This CDR3 region has 15 residues.